Here is one T cell receptor (beta chain) with its context. Its cognate antigen is unknown. The CDR3 sequence is 11 residues long. With 5 bases removed from V and 10 bases from J, the gap between germline ends came to 8 bases. CDR1 is SGHAT and CDR2 is FQNNGV in the germline V gene. Measured with immunoSEQ multiplex PCR; TCRdb has only the in-frame clones, and not every one. The repertoire includes about 15,000 clones, over 70% of them detected once, and approximately 17% sits in the top ten. The record originates from a study of cytotoxic CD8 clonotypes in ibrutinib-treated CLL. General observations from the study: Public clonotypes proved infrequent, and on treatment they shrank or remained steady.

The input for sequencing was PBMCs, taken before ibrutinib treatment. The genes are TRBV11-2 and TRBJ2-2; no clear D gene. The clonotype comes from a human donor with chronic lymphocytic leukemia. CDR3 nucleotide sequence: TGTGCCAGCAGCAGTCCGGAGGAGCTGTTTTTT. Translated, it gives CASSSPEELFF.